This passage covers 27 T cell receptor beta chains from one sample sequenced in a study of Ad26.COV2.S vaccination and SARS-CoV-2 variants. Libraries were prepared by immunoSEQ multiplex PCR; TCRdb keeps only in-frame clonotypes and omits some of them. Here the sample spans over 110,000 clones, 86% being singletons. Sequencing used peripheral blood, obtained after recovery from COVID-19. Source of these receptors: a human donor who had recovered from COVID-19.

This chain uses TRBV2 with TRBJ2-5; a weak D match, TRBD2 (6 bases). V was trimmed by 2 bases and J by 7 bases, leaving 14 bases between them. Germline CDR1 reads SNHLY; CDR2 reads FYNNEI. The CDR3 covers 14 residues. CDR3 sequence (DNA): TGTGCCAGCAGTGAATCGGCGGGGCCGGGGACCCAGTACTTC. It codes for CASSESAGPGTQYF.

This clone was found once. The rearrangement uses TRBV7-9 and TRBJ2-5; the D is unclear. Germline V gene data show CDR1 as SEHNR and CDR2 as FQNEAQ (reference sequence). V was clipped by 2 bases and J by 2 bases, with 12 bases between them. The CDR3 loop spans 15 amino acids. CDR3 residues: CASSLWARVQETQYF. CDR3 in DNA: TGTGCCAGCAGCTTATGGGCCCGGGTTCAAGAGACCCAGTACTTC.

The CDR3 sequence: CASSLFTEGANEKLFF. CDR3 bases: TGTGCCAGCAGTTTATTTACGGAGGGAGCTAATGAAAAACTGTTTTTT. V gene TRBV28 combines with J gene TRBJ1-4; D is uncertain. The CDR3 consists of 16 residues. From germline, CDR1 is MDHEN and CDR2 SYDVKM. V was cut by 1 base and J by 3 bases, with 12 bases left in between.

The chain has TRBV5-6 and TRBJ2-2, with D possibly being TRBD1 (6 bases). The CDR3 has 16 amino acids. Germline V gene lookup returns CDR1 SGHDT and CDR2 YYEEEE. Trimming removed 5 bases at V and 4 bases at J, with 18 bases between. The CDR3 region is CASSPFRSRGTGELFF. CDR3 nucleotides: TGTGCCAGCAGTCCCTTTCGGTCCAGGGGCACCGGGGAGCTGTTTTTT.

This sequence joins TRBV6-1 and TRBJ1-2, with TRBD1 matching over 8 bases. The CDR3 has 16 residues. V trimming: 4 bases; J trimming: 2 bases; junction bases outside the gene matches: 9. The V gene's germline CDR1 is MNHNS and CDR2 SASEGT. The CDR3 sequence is CASSGIWTGTNYGYTF. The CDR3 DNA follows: TGTGCCAGCAGTGGCATCTGGACAGGGACGAACTATGGCTACACCTTC.

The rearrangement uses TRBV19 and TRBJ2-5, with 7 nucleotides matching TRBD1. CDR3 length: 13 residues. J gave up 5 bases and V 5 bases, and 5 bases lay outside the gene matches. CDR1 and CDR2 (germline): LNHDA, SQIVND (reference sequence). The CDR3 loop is CASSVTGQETQYF. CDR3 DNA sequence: TGTGCCAGTAGTGTGACAGGGCAGGAGACCCAGTACTTC.

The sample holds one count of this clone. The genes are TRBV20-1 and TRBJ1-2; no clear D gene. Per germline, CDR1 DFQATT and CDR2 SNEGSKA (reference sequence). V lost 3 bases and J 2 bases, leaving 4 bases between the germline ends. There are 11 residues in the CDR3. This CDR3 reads CSASVNYGYTF. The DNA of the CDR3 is TGCAGTGCTAGTGTGAACTATGGCTACACCTTC.

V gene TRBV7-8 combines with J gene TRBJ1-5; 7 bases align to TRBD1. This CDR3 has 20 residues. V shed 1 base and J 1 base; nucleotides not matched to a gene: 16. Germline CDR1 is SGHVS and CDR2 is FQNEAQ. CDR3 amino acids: CASSLVPPHRGPRSNQPQHF. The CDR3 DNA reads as TGTGCCAGCAGCTTAGTCCCCCCGCACAGGGGCCCAAGGAGCAATCAGCCCCAGCATTTT.

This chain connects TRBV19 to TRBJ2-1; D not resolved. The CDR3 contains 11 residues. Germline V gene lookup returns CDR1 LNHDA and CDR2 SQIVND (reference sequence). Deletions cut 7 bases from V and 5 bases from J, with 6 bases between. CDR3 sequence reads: CASTTNNEQFF. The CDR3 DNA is TGTGCCAGTACCACGAACAATGAGCAGTTCTTC. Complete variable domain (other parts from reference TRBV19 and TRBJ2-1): DGGITQSPKYLFRKEGQNVTLSCEQNLNHDAMYWYRQDPGQGLRLIYYSQIVNDFQKGDIAEGYSVSREKKESFPLTVTSAQKNPTAFYLCASTTNNEQFFGPGTRLTVL.

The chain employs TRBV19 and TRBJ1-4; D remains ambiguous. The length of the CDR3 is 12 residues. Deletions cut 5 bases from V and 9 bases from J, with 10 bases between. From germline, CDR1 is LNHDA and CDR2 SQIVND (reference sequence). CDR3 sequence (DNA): TGTGCCAGTAGTTACACCGGCCAAAAACTGTTTTTT. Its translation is CASSYTGQKLFF. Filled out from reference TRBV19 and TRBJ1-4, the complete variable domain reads DGGITQSPKYLFRKEGQNVTLSCEQNLNHDAMYWYRQDPGQGLRLIYYSQIVNDFQKGDIAEGYSVSREKKESFPLTVTSAQKNPTAFYLCASSYTGQKLFFGSGTQLSVL.

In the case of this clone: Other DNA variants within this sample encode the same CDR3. The CDR3 region is CASSQGTDNTGELFF. The CDR3 bases are TGCGCCAGCAGCCAGGGGACCGACAACACCGGGGAGCTGTTTTTT. The V and J genes are TRBV4-3 and TRBJ2-2; D assignment may be TRBD1 or TRBD2 (5 bases each). This CDR3 has 15 residues. The germline V gene encodes CDR1 LGHNA and CDR2 YSLEER. The V gene lost 3 bases and the J gene lost 2 bases, with 10 bases spanning the gap.

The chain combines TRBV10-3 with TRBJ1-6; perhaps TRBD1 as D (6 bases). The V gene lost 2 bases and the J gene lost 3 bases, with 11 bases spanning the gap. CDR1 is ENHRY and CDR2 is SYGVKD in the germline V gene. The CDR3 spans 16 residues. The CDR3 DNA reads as TGTGCCATCAGTGAGGACAGGCTGGACTATAATTCACCCCTCCACTTT. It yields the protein CAISEDRLDYNSPLHF.

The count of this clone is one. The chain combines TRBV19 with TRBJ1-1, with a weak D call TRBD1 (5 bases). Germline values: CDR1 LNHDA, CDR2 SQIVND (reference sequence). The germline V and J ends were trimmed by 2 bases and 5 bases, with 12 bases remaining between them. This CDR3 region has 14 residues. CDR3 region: CASSISGGVTEAFF. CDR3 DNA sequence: TGTGCCAGTAGTATAAGTGGAGGGGTAACTGAAGCTTTCTTT.

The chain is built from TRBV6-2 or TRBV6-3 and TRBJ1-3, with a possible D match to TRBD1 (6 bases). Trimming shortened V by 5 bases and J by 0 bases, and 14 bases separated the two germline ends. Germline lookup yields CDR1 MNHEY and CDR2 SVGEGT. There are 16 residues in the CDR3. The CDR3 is CASSPLRTDSGNTIYF. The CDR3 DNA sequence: TGTGCCAGCAGTCCCCTCCGGACAGACTCTGGAAACACCATATATTTT.

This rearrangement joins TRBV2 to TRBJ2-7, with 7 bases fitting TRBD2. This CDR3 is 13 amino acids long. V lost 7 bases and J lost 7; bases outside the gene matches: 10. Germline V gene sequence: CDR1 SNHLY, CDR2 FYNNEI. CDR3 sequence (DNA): TGTGCCAGCACCGGGAGGAGGATCCGAGAGCAGTACTTC. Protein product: CASTGRRIREQYF.

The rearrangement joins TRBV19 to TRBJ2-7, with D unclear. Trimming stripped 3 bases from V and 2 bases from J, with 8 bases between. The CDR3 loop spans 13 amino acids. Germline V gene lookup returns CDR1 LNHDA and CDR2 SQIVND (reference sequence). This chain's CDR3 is CASSMVDTYEQYF. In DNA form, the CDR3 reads TGTGCCAGTAGTATGGTAGATACCTACGAGCAGTACTTC.

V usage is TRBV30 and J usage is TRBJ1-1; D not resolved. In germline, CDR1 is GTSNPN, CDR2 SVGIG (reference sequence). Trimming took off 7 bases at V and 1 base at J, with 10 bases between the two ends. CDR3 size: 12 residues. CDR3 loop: CASLNPNTEAFF. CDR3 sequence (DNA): TGTGCCTCCTTGAACCCGAACACTGAAGCTTTCTTT. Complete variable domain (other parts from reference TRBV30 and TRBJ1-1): SQTIHQWPATLVQPVGSPLSLECTVEGTSNPNLYWYRQAAGRGLQLLFYSVGIGQISSEVPQNLSASRPQDRQFILSSKKLLLSDSGFYLCASLNPNTEAFFGQGTRLTVV.

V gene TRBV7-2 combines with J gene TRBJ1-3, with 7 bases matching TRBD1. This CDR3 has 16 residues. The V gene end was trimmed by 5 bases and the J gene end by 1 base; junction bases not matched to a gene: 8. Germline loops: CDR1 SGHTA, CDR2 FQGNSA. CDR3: CASSRLGGQSGNTIYF. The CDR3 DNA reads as TGTGCCAGCAGCCGCCTAGGGGGACAGTCTGGAAACACCATATATTTT. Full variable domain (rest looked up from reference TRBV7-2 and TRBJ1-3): GAGVSQSPSNKVTEKGKDVELRCDPISGHTALYWYRQSLGQGLEFLIYFQGNSAPDKSGLPSDRFSAERTGGSVSTLTIQRTQQEDSAVYLCASSRLGGQSGNTIYFGEGSWLTVV.

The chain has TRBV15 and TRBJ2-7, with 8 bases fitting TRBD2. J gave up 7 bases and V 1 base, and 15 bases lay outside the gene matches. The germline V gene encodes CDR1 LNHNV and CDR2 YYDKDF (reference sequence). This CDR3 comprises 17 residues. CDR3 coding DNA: TGTGCCACCAGCAGAGGTCGTGATCGGCGGGGGGCGCGAGAGCAGTACTTC. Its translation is CATSRGRDRRGAREQYF.

The CDR3 here is CASSLPSSPLHF. CDR3 DNA: TGTGCCAGCAGCTTACCAAGTTCACCCCTCCACTTT. The gene calls are TRBV7-8 and TRBJ1-6, with D unclear. V was shortened by 2 bases and J by 9 bases, with 5 bases between the two germline ends. Germline lookup yields CDR1 SGHVS and CDR2 FQNEAQ. The CDR3 is 12 amino acids.

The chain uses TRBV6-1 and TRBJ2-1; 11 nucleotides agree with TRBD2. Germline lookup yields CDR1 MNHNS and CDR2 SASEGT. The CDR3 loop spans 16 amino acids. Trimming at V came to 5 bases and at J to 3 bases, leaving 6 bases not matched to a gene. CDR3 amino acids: CASSQGTSGYYNEQFF. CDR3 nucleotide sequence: TGTGCCAGCAGTCAAGGGACTAGCGGTTACTACAATGAGCAGTTCTTC.

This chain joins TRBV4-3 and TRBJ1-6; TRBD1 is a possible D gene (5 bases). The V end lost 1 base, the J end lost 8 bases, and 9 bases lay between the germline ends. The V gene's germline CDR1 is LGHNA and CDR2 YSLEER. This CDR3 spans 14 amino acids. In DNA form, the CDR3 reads TGCGCCAGCAGCCAAGTGGGGACGGATTCACCCCTCCACTTT. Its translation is CASSQVGTDSPLHF.

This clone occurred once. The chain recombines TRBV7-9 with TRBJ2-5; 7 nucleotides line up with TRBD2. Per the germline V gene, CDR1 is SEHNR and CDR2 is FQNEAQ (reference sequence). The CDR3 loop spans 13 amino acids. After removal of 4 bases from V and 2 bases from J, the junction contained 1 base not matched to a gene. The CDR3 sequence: CASSWTSQETQYF. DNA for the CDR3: TGTGCCAGCAGCTGGACTAGTCAAGAGACCCAGTACTTC.

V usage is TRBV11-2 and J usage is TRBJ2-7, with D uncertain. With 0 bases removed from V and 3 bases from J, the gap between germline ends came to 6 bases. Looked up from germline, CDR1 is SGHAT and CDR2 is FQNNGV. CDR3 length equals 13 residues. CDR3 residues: CASSLDPNYEQYF. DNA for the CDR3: TGTGCCAGCAGCTTAGATCCTAACTACGAGCAGTACTTC.

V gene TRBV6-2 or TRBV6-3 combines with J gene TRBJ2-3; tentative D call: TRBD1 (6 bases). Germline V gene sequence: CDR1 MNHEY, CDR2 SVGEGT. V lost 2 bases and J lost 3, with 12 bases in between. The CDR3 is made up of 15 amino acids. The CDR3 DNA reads TGTGCCAGCAGTTACGGCAGGGGCTTTACAGATACGCAGTATTTT. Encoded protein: CASSYGRGFTDTQYF.

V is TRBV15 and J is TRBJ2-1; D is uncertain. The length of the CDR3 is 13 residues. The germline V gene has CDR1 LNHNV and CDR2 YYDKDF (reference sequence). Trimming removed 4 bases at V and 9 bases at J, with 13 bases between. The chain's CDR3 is CATSNSLLSEQFF. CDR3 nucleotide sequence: TGTGCCACCAGCAACTCTCTTCTCAGTGAGCAGTTCTTC.

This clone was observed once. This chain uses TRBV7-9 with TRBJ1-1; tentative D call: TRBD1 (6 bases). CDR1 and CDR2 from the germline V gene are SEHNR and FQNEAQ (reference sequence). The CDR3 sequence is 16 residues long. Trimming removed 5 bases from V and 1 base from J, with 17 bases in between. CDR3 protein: CASSPGRGQKNTEAFF. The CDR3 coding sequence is TGTGCCAGCAGCCCCGGTCGGGGGCAGAAGAACACTGAAGCTTTCTTT.